This TCR beta chain appears in the sequencing data of a study of PD-1 blockade in classical Hodgkin lymphoma. TCRdb's copy holds only in-frame clones and misses some; the assay was immunoSEQ multiplex PCR. This table holds 35,000 to 40,000 clones, around nine tenths found once. This clone was counted only a few times. V gave up 3 bases and J gave up 4 bases; unmatched junction bases: 7. CDR3 length: 15 amino acids. Germline assignment: CDR1 SEHNR and CDR2 FQNEAQ (reference sequence). There was relapse after autologous stem cell transplantation in every patient, and there was variation in brentuximab vedotin exposure.

The sequencing here drew on peripheral blood mononuclear cells (PBMCs), taken before the second cycle of nivolumab. V is TRBV7-9 and J is TRBJ1-1, with 8 bases fitting TRBD1. The receptor was isolated from a human donor with classical Hodgkin lymphoma. CDR3 in amino acids: CASSFSQGAGTEAFF. The CDR3 DNA follows: TGTGCCAGCAGCTTCAGTCAGGGGGCCGGCACTGAAGCTTTCTTT.